This entry describes one T cell receptor (beta chain). Antigen unknown. The record originates from a study of T cells after yellow fever vaccination. On the study more broadly: Some fractions had low cell numbers, and these were prepared with SMART-Seq v4 Ultra Low Input. Broader study findings: The study noted that FACS-sorted repertoires could contain abundant clonotypes contaminating from the bulk population. Clonotypes shared by both compartments, CD4 and CD8, made up a small share. Most primary-vaccination clones recurred post-booster (around 95% CD4, around 90% CD8).

J was trimmed by 0 bases and V by 6 bases; bases with no gene match: 4. The CDR3 has 16 residues. Germline CDR1 SGHTA, CDR2 FQGNSA. TCRdb itself ran the 5' RACE reads through MiXCR, one entry per CDR3 protein. The sample yields 200,000 to 250,000 distinct CDR3 sequences, approximately 3.3% seen once. Sequenced here: CD4+ T cells sorted from PBMCs, sampled 10 days after the yellow fever booster vaccination. The sequence came from a man aged 18 to 30 who received the YFV17D yellow fever vaccine. This chain joins TRBV7-2 and TRBJ2-1; 11 bases match TRBD1. As DNA, the CDR3 is TGTGCCAGCAGTAGGGACAGGGGGAACTCCTACAATGAGCAGTTCTTC. Its protein product is CASSRDRGNSYNEQFF.